The 30 T cell receptor beta chains reported below all come from one sample, sequenced in a study of blood T cell repertoires in COVID-19. Profiled with immunoSEQ multiplex PCR; TCRdb holds only in-frame clones, not every one. The sample has about 220,000 clones, around 82% seen once. The material sequenced was peripheral blood. These TCRs come from a woman older than 75 with acute or convalescent COVID-19.

This chain joins TRBV2 and TRBJ1-1, with TRBD1 as a possible D gene (6 bases). Looked up from germline, CDR1 is SNHLY and CDR2 is FYNNEI. V shed 7 bases and J shed 3 bases, with 12 bases lying between them. There are 13 residues in the CDR3. CDR3: CASTPGGHTEAFF. For the CDR3, the DNA is TGTGCCAGCACTCCCGGGGGGCACACTGAAGCTTTCTTT.

The chain carries TRBV7-3 and TRBJ1-2; possibly TRBD1 for D (6 bases). CDR3 size: 13 residues. Trimming removed 5 bases from V and 6 bases from J, with 13 bases in between. Germline V CDR1 and CDR2: SGHTA, FQGTGA. CDR3 region: CASSDGTKHGYTF. The CDR3 DNA is TGTGCCAGCAGCGACGGGACAAAGCATGGCTACACCTTC.

V gene TRBV18 combines with J gene TRBJ1-3; D may be TRBD1 (5 bases). With 3 bases removed from V and 0 bases from J, the gap between germline ends came to 12 bases. The V gene's germline CDR1 is KGHSH and CDR2 LQKENI. The length of the CDR3 is 16 residues. CDR3 DNA: TGTGCCAGCTCACCCCAGGGAGGAAGCTCTGGAAACACCATATATTTT. This encodes CASSPQGGSSGNTIYF.

The V call is TRBV5-1, the J call TRBJ2-2, with D perhaps TRBD1 (5 bases). Per germline, CDR1 SGHRS and CDR2 YFSETQ. CDR3 length: 14 amino acids. V dropped 4 bases and J dropped 7 bases, with 14 bases sitting between them. The chain's CDR3 is CASSPLPTGGELFF. The DNA for the CDR3 is TGCGCCAGCAGCCCCCTTCCAACAGGCGGGGAGCTGTTTTTT.

The chain carries TRBV5-1 and TRBJ2-3, with 11 bases lining up with TRBD2. The CDR3 consists of 16 residues. V trimming: 5 bases; J trimming: 6 bases; junction bases outside the gene matches: 11. Germline V lookup: CDR1 SGHRS, CDR2 YFSETQ. The CDR3 is CASRTGTSGSSDTQYF. The CDR3 DNA follows: TGCGCCAGCAGGACCGGGACTAGCGGAAGTTCGGATACGCAGTATTTT.

This clone was counted only a few times. The gene calls are TRBV5-6 and TRBJ2-7; D unresolved. This CDR3 has 13 residues. V lost 2 bases and J 2 bases, leaving 8 bases between the germline ends. The germline V gene has CDR1 SGHDT and CDR2 YYEEEE. CDR3 loop: CASSLDITYEQYF. The DNA for the CDR3 is TGTGCCAGCAGCTTAGACATAACCTACGAGCAGTACTTC.

The gene calls are TRBV11-3 and TRBJ2-3, with 7 bases that match TRBD2. The germline gives CDR1 SGHNT, CDR2 YENEEA. The V and J ends lost 2 bases and 7 bases, in that order; junction bases with no gene match: 9. This CDR3 spans 15 amino acids. The CDR3 region has the DNA TGTGCCAGCAGCTTATCAGCGGGGTTGAGGTATACGCAGTATTTT. This encodes CASSLSAGLRYTQYF.

This clone was counted between two and nine times. The chain joins TRBV29-1 to TRBJ1-1; a weak D match, TRBD1 (5 bases). CDR3 length: 13 residues. Trimming cost V 5 bases and J 0 bases, with 10 bases left between them. Germline assignment: CDR1 SQVTM and CDR2 ANQGSEA. In nucleotides, the CDR3 is TGCAGCGTTTTAGACAGTATGAACACTGAAGCTTTCTTT. It yields the protein CSVLDSMNTEAFF.

This clone showed up just once. V and J are TRBV5-4 and TRBJ1-2, with D tentatively TRBD1 (6 bases). Looked up from germline, CDR1 is SGHNT and CDR2 is YYREEE (reference sequence). This CDR3 has 14 residues. V dropped 0 bases and J dropped 3 bases, with 9 bases sitting between them. The CDR3 reads CASSLAGVDYGYTF. In nucleotides, the CDR3 is TGTGCCAGCAGCTTGGCAGGGGTGGACTATGGCTACACCTTC.

The chain is built from TRBV6-1 and TRBJ1-3, with 7 positions matching TRBD1. Trimming removed 5 bases from V and 6 bases from J; junction bases left unmatched: 10. The CDR3 totals 15 residues. CDR1 is MNHNS and CDR2 is SASEGT in the germline V gene. The CDR3 is CASSFRQGGQNTIYF. The CDR3 region has the DNA TGTGCCAGCAGTTTCCGACAGGGCGGGCAAAACACCATATATTTT.

This chain links TRBV21-1 with TRBJ2-3; TRBD1 is the table's D call, not checked against the DNA. TRBV21-1 is termed a pseudogene. CDR3 length: 15 residues. CDR3 loop: CASSKVVKAGDTQYF. CDR3 DNA: TGTGCCAGCAGCAAGGTGGTTAAGGCAGGGGATACGCAGTATTTT.

The rearrangement links TRBV11-3 to TRBJ2-7; TRBD1 agrees at 11 bases. Germline V CDR1 and CDR2: SGHNT, YENEEA. CDR3 size: 17 residues. The V and J ends lost 5 bases and 2 bases, in that order; junction bases with no gene match: 11. The CDR3 DNA follows: TGTGCCAGCAGCCTAGCGGTAGGGACAGGGGGTACCTACGAGCAGTACTTC. This codes for CASSLAVGTGGTYEQYF.

The chain links TRBV7-3 to TRBJ2-3; D is perhaps TRBD2 (5 bases). V dropped 3 bases and J dropped 2 bases, with 15 bases sitting between them. The germline gives CDR1 SGHTA, CDR2 FQGTGA. The CDR3 spans 16 residues. CDR3 sequence reads: CASSFGFSAHTDTQYF. The CDR3 DNA reads TGTGCCAGCAGCTTTGGATTTAGCGCTCACACAGATACGCAGTATTTT. The full variable domain, in which reference TRBV7-3 and TRBJ2-3 provide the parts outside the CDR3, is GAGVSQTPSNKVTEKGKYVELRCDPISGHTALYWYRQSLGQGPEFLIYFQGTGAADDSGLPNDRFFAVRPEGSVSTLKIQRTERGDSAVYLCASSFGFSAHTDTQYFGPGTRLTVL.

The chain couples TRBV19 to TRBJ1-1; TRBD1 matches 8 bases. The CDR3 runs 13 residues. The ends lost 7 bases at V and 6 bases at J; junction bases unmatched: 7. Germline V lookup: CDR1 LNHDA, CDR2 SQIVND (reference sequence). The CDR3 DNA reads as TGTGCCAGTATTAGCAGGGGGCTGCCTGAAGCTTTCTTT. It specifies CASISRGLPEAFF.

V usage is TRBV19 and J usage is TRBJ1-1; no clear D gene. The V gene lost 5 bases and the J gene lost 0 bases, with 10 bases spanning the gap. Per the germline V gene, CDR1 is LNHDA and CDR2 is SQIVND (reference sequence). This CDR3 has 14 amino acids. CDR3 nucleotides: TGTGCCAGTAGTGGGCAGATAATGAACACTGAAGCTTTCTTT. Translating gives CASSGQIMNTEAFF.

The chain uses TRBV24-1 and TRBJ2-1; TRBD1 aligns across 9 bases. The CDR3 loop spans 13 amino acids. The trim removed 4 bases at V and 8 bases at J, leaving 2 bases unmatched. Germline V gene sequence: CDR1 KGHDR, CDR2 SFDVKD. CDR3 region: CATSDGDRDEQFF. The CDR3 bases are TGTGCCACCAGTGACGGGGACAGGGATGAGCAGTTCTTC.

The chain's CDR3 is CASSSGFGRPQHF. The CDR3 nucleotides are TGTGCCAGCAGCTCCGGTTTTGGGCGACCCCAGCATTTT. The chain carries TRBV12-3 or TRBV12-4 and TRBJ1-5, with D unresolved. The CDR3 runs to 13 residues. V dropped 6 bases and J dropped 10 bases, with 16 bases sitting between them.

The CDR3 bases are TGTGCCAGCAGCGTGGGACTGATGGATACGCAGTATTTT. This sequence encodes CASSVGLMDTQYF. This chain connects TRBV7-9 to TRBJ2-3; the D gene is possibly TRBD2 (6 bases). The germline V gene encodes CDR1 SEHNR and CDR2 FQNEAQ (reference sequence). CDR3 length: 13 amino acids. V lost 5 bases to trimming and J lost 6 bases, with 12 bases between them.

This clone was seen just once. The DNA for the CDR3 is TGCGCCAGCAGCCGGACTAGCGGGGGGCGCACAGATACGCAGTATTTT. It specifies CASSRTSGGRTDTQYF. This chain links TRBV5-1 with TRBJ2-3; 14 nucleotides agree with TRBD2. Losses at the gene ends were 4 bases for V and 1 base for J; bases not matched to a gene: 2. Germline assignment: CDR1 SGHRS and CDR2 YFSETQ. CDR3 length: 16 amino acids. Filled out from reference TRBV5-1 and TRBJ2-3, the complete variable domain reads KAGVTQTPRYLIKTRGQQVTLSCSPISGHRSVSWYQQTPGQGLQFLFEYFSETQRNKGNFPGRFSGRQFSNSRSEMNVSTLELGDSALYLCASSRTSGGRTDTQYFGPGTRLTVL.

This clone was found a few times. J is TRBJ1-3 and V is TRBV7-2; no definite D call. The CDR3 runs 16 residues. Germline CDR1 SGHTA, CDR2 FQGNSA. The V and J ends lost 5 bases and 1 base respectively, with 15 bases between them. CDR3 amino acids: CASSPEWRMSGNTIYF. The CDR3 coding sequence is TGTGCCAGCAGCCCCGAGTGGCGGATGTCTGGAAACACCATATATTTT.

The genes are TRBV20-1 and TRBJ2-2, with D perhaps matching TRBD1 (6 bases). The ends were cut back, 4 bases at V and 6 bases at J, with 6 bases in the middle. The CDR3 contains 11 residues. Germline lookup yields CDR1 DFQATT and CDR2 SNEGSKA (reference sequence). The CDR3 bases are TGCAGTGCTAAGGGGGCCGGGGAGCTGTTTTTT. This sequence encodes CSAKGAGELFF.

The CDR3 protein is CASSPVRSVGEPQHF. CDR3 coding DNA: TGTGCCAGCTCACCCGTCCGTTCGGTCGGTGAGCCCCAGCATTTT. V and J are TRBV18 and TRBJ1-5; no reliable D call. The CDR3 runs to 15 residues. Germline CDR1 is KGHSH and CDR2 is LQKENI. The ends were cut back, 3 bases at V and 8 bases at J, with 17 bases in the middle.

In its sample, this clone was seen a few times. The chain joins TRBV28 to TRBJ1-6, with 11 nucleotides matching TRBD1. The V gene end was trimmed by 3 bases and the J gene end by 9 bases; junction bases not matched to a gene: 10. Germline CDR1 reads MDHEN; CDR2 reads SYDVKM. The CDR3 consists of 17 residues. The CDR3 sequence: CASSFPRTGGSGSPLHF. As DNA, the CDR3 is TGTGCCAGCAGTTTTCCCCGGACAGGGGGCTCAGGTTCACCCCTCCACTTT.

The gene calls are TRBV3-1 (or the pseudogene TRBV3-2) and TRBJ1-3; no reliable D call. Per the germline V gene, CDR1 is LGHDT and CDR2 is YNNKEL (reference sequence). The CDR3 spans 11 residues. V was cut by 7 bases and J by 4 bases, with 5 bases left in between. For the CDR3, the DNA is TGTGCCAGCACTTTCGGAAACACCATATATTTT. It encodes CASTFGNTIYF.

The chain employs TRBV19 and TRBJ2-3; TRBD2 matches at 12 bases. The CDR3 loop spans 16 amino acids. After removal of 5 bases from V and 2 bases from J, the junction contained 5 bases not matched to a gene. Looked up from germline, CDR1 is LNHDA and CDR2 is SQIVND (reference sequence). CDR3 in DNA: TGTGCCAGTAGTGCGGGACTAGCGGGTGTCACAGATACGCAGTATTTT. Amino acids: CASSAGLAGVTDTQYF.

The rearrangement joins TRBV29-1 to TRBJ1-1; the D gene is possibly TRBD1 (5 bases). This CDR3 has 13 residues. The germline V and J ends were trimmed by 8 bases and 0 bases, with 13 bases remaining between them. Germline assignment: CDR1 SQVTM and CDR2 ANQGSEA. This CDR3 reads CSFRGGVNTEAFF. The CDR3 DNA reads as TGCAGCTTCCGTGGGGGGGTGAACACTGAAGCTTTCTTT. The complete variable domain, with remaining parts taken from reference TRBV29-1 and TRBJ1-1, reads SAVISQKPSRDICQRGTSLTIQCQVDSQVTMMFWYRQQPGQSLTLIATANQGSEATYESGFVIDKFPISRPNLTFSTLTVSNMSPEDSSIYLCSFRGGVNTEAFFGQGTRLTVV.

Only a few counts were recorded for this clone. V is TRBV5-5 and J is TRBJ1-1, with D unclear. V was pared by 2 bases and J by 1 base, with 12 bases between. This CDR3 region has 15 residues. Germline CDR1 reads SGHKS; CDR2 reads YYEKEE (reference sequence). CDR3 sequence reads: CASSFILTGNTEAFF. The DNA for the CDR3 is TGTGCCAGCAGCTTTATCCTAACGGGGAACACTGAAGCTTTCTTT.

The chain carries TRBV3-1 (or the pseudogene TRBV3-2) and TRBJ2-3; D is undetermined. Deletions cut 2 bases from V and 3 bases from J, with 12 bases between. The CDR3 runs 15 residues. Germline values: CDR1 LGHDT, CDR2 YNNKEL (reference sequence). CDR3 amino acids: CASSQFLAKTDTQYF. The CDR3 region has the DNA TGTGCCAGCAGCCAATTCCTGGCCAAAACAGATACGCAGTATTTT.

This rearrangement joins TRBV28 to TRBJ2-5, with 9 bases matching TRBD2. J was trimmed by 2 bases and V by 5 bases; bases with no gene match: 6. This CDR3 is 15 amino acids long. In germline, CDR1 is MDHEN, CDR2 SYDVKM. The CDR3 DNA follows: TGTGCCAGCAGTAGTAGCGGGGGATTTCAAGAGACCCAGTACTTC. It is translated as CASSSSGGFQETQYF.

The V gene is TRBV19, the J gene TRBJ1-1; 10 positions match TRBD1. Germline V CDR1 and CDR2: LNHDA, SQIVND (reference sequence). The CDR3 has 14 amino acids. Trimming removed 3 bases from V and 6 bases from J; junction bases left unmatched: 4. CDR3 in amino acids: CASSIRGQGSEAFF. The CDR3 DNA follows: TGTGCCAGTAGTATTAGGGGACAGGGGTCTGAAGCTTTCTTT.